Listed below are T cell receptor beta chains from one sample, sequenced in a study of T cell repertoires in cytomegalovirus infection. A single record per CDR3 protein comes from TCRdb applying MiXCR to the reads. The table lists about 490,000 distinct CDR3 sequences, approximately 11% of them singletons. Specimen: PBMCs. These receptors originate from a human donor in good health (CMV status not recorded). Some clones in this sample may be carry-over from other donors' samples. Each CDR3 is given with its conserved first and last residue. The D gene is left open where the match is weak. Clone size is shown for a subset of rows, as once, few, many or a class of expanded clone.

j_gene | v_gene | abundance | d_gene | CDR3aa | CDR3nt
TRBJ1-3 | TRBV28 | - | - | CASSSTDPGAVSGNTIYF | TGTGCCAGCAGTTCTACCGATCCCGGGGCGGTCTCTGGAAACACCATATATTTT
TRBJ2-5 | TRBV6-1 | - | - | CASRSGTVQETQYF | TGTGCCAGCAGATCCGGGACGGTTCAAGAGACCCAGTACTTC
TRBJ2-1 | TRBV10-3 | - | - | CAIRSSENNEQFF | TGTGCCATCAGGTCTAGCGAGAACAATGAGCAGTTCTTC
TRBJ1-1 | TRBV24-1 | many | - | CATSQGAGVNTEAFF | TGTGCCACCAGTCAAGGGGCAGGGGTGAACACTGAAGCTTTCTTT
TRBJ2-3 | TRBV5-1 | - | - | CASSLGPEGYF | TGCGCCAGCAGCTTGGGACCCGAGGGGTATTTT
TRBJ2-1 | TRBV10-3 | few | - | CAISDQRVNEQFF | TGTGCCATCAGTGACCAGCGGGTAAATGAGCAGTTCTTC
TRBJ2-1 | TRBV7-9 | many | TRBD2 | CASSLVSGTGNEQFF | TGTGCCAGCAGCTTAGTGAGCGGGACTGGCAATGAGCAGTTCTTC
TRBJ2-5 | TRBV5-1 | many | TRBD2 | CASSLTGVAGDWETQYF | TGCGCCAGCAGCCTTACCGGAGTAGCGGGGGATTGGGAGACCCAGTACTTC
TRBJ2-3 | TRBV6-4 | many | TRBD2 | CASSLQVARWGGDTQYF | TGTGCCAGCAGTCTACAAGTTGCGAGGTGGGGGGGAGATACGCAGTATTTT
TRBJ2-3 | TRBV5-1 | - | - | CASSLTSLRGDTQYF | TGCGCCAGCAGCTTAACGTCCCTCAGGGGAGATACGCAGTATTTT
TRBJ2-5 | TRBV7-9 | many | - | CATLTPLEAQETQYF | TGTGCCACCTTAACCCCTTTGGAGGCCCAAGAGACCCAGTACTTC
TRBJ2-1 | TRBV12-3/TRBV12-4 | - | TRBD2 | CASTPGGDGYLEQFF | TGTGCCAGCACCCCTGGGGGGGACGGCTATCTTGAGCAGTTCTTC
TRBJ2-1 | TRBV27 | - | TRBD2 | CASSSLTSGGATEQFF | TGTGCCAGCAGTTCTTTGACTAGCGGGGGGGCTACTGAGCAGTTCTTC
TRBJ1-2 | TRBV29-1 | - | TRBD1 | CSAGRQGGNYGYTF | TGCAGCGCGGGTAGACAGGGCGGGAACTATGGCTACACCTTC
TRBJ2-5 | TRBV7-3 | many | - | CASSNQVAGQETQYF | TGTGCCAGCAGCAATCAGGTGGCAGGGCAAGAGACCCAGTACTTC
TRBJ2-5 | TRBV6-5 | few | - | CASSYAPPGYQETQYF | TGTGCCAGCAGTTACGCTCCACCGGGGTACCAAGAGACCCAGTACTTC
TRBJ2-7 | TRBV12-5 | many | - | CASGKTDSYEQYF | TGTGCTAGTGGTAAGACCGACAGCTACGAGCAGTACTTC
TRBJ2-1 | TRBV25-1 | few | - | CASRQDEQFF | TGTGCCAGCAGACAGGATGAGCAGTTCTTC
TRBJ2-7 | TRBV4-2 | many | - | CASSATGGDSYEQYF | TGTGCCAGCAGCGCGACCGGAGGGGACTCCTACGAGCAGTACTTC
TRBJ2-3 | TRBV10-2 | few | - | CAIADYPSTDTQYF | TGCGCCATTGCGGACTACCCTAGCACAGATACGCAGTATTTT
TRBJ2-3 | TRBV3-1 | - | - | CASSPMAETDTQYF | TGTGCCAGCAGTCCTATGGCCGAGACGGATACGCAGTATTTT
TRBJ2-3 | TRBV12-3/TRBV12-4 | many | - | CASTQGVLSTDTQYF | TGTGCCAGCACTCAGGGTGTTTTGAGCACAGATACGCAGTATTTT
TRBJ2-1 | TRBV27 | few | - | CASIPYSGYNEQFF | TGTGCCAGCATCCCCTATAGCGGCTACAATGAGCAGTTCTTC
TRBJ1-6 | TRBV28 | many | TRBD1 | CASSPGTVSPLHF | TGTGCCAGCAGTCCCGGGACAGTTTCACCCCTCCACTTT
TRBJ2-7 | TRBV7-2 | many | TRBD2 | CASSEYPGLAYEQYF | TGTGCCAGCAGCGAGTATCCGGGACTAGCCTACGAGCAGTACTTC
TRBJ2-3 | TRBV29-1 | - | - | CSVEGQGETDTQYF | TGCAGCGTTGAAGGGCAGGGAGAGACAGATACGCAGTATTTT
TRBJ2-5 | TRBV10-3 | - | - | CAIGGGETQYF | TGTGCCATCGGTGGGGGGGAGACCCAGTACTTC
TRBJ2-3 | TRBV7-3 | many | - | CASSSTLTDTQYF | TGTGCCAGCAGCTCTACTCTCACAGATACGCAGTATTTT
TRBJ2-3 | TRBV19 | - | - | CARYGHPASHTDTQYF | TGTGCCAGATACGGACACCCAGCATCCCACACAGATACGCAGTATTTT
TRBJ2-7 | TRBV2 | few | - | CASLGALVSYEQYF | TGTGCCAGTCTTGGGGCCCTCGTGTCCTACGAGCAGTACTTC
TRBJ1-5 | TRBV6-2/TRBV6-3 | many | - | CASSYSRGGSYQPQHF | TGTGCCAGCAGTTACTCGAGAGGGGGGAGTTATCAGCCCCAGCATTTT
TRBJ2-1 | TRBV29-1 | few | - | CSVEGVARSSYNEQFF | TGCAGCGTTGAAGGTGTAGCGCGGAGCTCCTACAATGAGCAGTTCTTC
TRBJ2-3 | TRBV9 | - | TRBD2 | CANSPRLAGAADTQYF | TGTGCCAACAGCCCCAGACTAGCGGGAGCGGCAGATACGCAGTATTTT
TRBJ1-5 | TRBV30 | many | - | CAWGNPHEDQPQHF | TGTGCCTGGGGTAACCCCCATGAGGATCAGCCCCAGCATTTT
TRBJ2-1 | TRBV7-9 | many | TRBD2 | CASSSLAGERRGNEQFF | TGTGCCAGCAGTTCCCTAGCGGGGGAGCGTCGGGGCAATGAGCAGTTCTTC
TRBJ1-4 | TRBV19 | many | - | CASSYPPMGGRGEKLFF | TGTGCCAGTAGTTACCCCCCGATGGGGGGGAGAGGTGAAAAACTGTTTTTT
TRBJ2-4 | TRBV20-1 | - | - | CSARPILAEIAKNIQYF | TGCAGTGCTAGACCTATCTTAGCGGAAATAGCCAAAAACATTCAGTACTTC
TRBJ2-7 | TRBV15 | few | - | CATSGFPKYEQYF | TGTGCCACCAGCGGATTCCCCAAGTACGAGCAGTACTTC
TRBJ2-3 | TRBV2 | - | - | CASSLLGPQYF | TGTGCCAGCAGCCTCTTAGGTCCGCAGTATTTT
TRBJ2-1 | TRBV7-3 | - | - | CASSLNGTFTF | TGTGCCAGCAGTCTAAATGGGACTTTCACATTC
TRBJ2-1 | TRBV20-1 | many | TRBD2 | CSAGGAGGPYNEQFF | TGCAGTGCGGGGGGGGCGGGAGGGCCCTACAATGAGCAGTTCTTC
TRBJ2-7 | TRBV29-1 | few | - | CSVEGVYEQYF | TGCAGCGTTGAAGGTGTATACGAGCAGTACTTC
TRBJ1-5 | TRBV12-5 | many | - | CASGLVSSSNQPQHF | TGTGCTAGTGGTTTGGTAAGCTCCAGCAATCAGCCCCAGCATTTT
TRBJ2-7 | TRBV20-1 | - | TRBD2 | CSARSGEYEQYF | TGCAGTGCTCGGAGCGGGGAGTACGAGCAGTACTTC